This TCR beta chain was found in a study of blood T cell repertoires in COVID-19. Study details: The cDNA or gDNA used as material had been derived from T cells, B-cell-depleted T cells, or PBMCs.

Profiled with immunoSEQ multiplex PCR; TCRdb holds only in-frame clones, not every one. The sample holds roughly 13,000 clones; 75% to 85% are singletons and the top ten take about a third. CDR3 length: 15 residues. Germline V gives CDR1 SNHLY, CDR2 FYNNEI. V lost 5 bases to trimming and J lost 6 bases, with 14 bases between them. Sequenced: peripheral blood. The receptor was isolated from a human donor in a cohort sampled during active COVID-19. The chain employs TRBV2 and TRBJ1-6; perhaps TRBD1 as D (5 bases). CDR3 amino acids: CASSSDRGGNSPLHF. The CDR3 region has the DNA TGTGCCAGCAGTTCCGACAGAGGCGGTAATTCACCCCTCCACTTT.